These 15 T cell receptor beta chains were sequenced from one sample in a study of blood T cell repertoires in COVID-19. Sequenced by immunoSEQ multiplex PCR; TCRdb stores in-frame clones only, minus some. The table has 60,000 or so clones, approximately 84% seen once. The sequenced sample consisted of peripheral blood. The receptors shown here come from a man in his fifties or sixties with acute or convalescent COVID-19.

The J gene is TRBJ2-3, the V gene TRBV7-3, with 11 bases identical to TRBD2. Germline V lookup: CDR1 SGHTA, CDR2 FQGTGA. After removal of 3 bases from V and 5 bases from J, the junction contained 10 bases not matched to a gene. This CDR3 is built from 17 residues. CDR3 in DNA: TGTGCCAGCAGCTTGGGTAGTAGCGGGGGGGAGGTAGATACGCAGTATTTT. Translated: CASSLGSSGGEVDTQYF.

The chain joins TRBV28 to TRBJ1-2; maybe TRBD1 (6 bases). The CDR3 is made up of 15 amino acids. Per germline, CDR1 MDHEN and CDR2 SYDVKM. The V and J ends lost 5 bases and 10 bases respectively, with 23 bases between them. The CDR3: CASSAIKGGPMPYTF. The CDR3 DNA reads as TGTGCCAGCAGTGCTATTAAGGGGGGGCCTATGCCCTACACCTTC.

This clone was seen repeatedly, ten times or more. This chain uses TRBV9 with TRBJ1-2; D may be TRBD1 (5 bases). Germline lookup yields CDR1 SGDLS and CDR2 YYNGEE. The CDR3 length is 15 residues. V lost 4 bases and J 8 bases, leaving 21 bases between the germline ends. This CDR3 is CASSHPWGGSSGYTF. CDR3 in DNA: TGTGCCAGCAGCCACCCCTGGGGGGGTTCTTCCGGCTACACCTTC.

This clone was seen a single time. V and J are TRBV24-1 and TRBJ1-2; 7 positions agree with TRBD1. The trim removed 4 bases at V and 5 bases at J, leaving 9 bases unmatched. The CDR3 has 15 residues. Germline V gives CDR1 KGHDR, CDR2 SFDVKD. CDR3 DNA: TGTGCCACCAGTGACAAACGACAGGGTGGATATGGCTACACCTTC. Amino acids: CATSDKRQGGYGYTF.

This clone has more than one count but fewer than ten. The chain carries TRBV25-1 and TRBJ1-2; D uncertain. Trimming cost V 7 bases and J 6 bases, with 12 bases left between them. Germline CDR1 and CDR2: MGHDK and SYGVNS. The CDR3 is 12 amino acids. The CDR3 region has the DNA TGTGCCAGCATGAACCGCCTAGATGGCTACACCTTC. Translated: CASMNRLDGYTF.

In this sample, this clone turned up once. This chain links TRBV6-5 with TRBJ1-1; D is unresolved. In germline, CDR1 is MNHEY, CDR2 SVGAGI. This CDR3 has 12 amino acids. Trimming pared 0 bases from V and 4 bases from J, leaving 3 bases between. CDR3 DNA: TGTGCCAGCAGTTACTCCCGCACTGAAGCTTTCTTT. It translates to CASSYSRTEAFF.

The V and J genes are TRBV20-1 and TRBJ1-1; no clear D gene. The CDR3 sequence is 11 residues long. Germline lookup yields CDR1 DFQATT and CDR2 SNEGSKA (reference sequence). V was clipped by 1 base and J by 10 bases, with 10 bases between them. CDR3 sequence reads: CSARASRGAFF. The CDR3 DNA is TGCAGTGCTAGAGCCTCGCGGGGAGCTTTCTTT.

DNA of the CDR3: TGTGCCAGCAGTTTAGAGCGGGATAGCCCACAGTTCTTC. Amino acid sequence: CASSLERDSPQFF. The chain has TRBV12-3 or TRBV12-4 and TRBJ2-1; the match to TRBD2 covers 7 bases. CDR3 length: 13 amino acids. Trimming removed 1 base from V and 13 bases from J; junction bases left unmatched: 7.

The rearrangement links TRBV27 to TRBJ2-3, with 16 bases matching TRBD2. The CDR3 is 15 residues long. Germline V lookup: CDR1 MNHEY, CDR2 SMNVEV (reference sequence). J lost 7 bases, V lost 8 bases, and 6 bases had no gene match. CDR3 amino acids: CASAGLAGGQNTQYF. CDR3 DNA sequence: TGTGCCAGCGCGGGACTAGCGGGGGGGCAAAATACGCAGTATTTT.

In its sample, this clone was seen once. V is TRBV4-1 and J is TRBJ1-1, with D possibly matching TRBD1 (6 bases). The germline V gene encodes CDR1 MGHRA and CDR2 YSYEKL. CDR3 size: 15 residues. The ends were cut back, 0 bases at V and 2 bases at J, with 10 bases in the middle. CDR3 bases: TGCGCCAGCAGCCAAGAAAACAGGGTAAACACTGAAGCTTTCTTT. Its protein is CASSQENRVNTEAFF.

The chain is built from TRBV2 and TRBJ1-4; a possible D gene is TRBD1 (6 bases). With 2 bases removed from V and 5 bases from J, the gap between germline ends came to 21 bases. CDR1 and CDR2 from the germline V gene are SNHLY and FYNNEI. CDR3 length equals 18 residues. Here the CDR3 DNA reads TGTGCCAGCAGTGAACTTTTATACGCGACAGGAAAGAATGAAAAACTGTTTTTT. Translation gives CASSELLYATGKNEKLFF.

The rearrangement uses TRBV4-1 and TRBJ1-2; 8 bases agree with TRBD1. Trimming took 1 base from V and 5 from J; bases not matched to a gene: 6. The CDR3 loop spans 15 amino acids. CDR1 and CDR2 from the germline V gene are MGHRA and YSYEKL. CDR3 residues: CASSQVIRDRYGYTF. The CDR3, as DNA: TGCGCCAGCAGCCAAGTCATCCGGGACAGGTATGGCTACACCTTC.

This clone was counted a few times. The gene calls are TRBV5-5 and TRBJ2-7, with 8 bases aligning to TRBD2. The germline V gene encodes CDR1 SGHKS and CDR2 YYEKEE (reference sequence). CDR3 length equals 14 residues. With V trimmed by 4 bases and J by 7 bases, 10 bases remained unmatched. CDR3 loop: CASSRGGLVEEQYF. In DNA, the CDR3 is TGTGCCAGCAGCCGGGGGGGCCTGGTAGAGGAGCAGTACTTC.

CDR3 DNA: TGCGCCAGCAGTACGCCGGGGAACACTGAAGCTTTCTTT. It specifies CASSTPGNTEAFF. The chain couples TRBV5-1 to TRBJ1-1, with D unclear. CDR3 length: 13 amino acids. Germline assignment: CDR1 SGHRS and CDR2 YFSETQ. Trimming pared 5 bases from V and 1 base from J, leaving 9 bases between.

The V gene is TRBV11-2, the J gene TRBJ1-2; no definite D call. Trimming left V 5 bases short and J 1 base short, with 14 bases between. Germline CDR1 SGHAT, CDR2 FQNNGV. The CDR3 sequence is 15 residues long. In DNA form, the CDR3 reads TGTGCCAGCAGCCTCCCTTGGCCGCATAACTATGGCTACACCTTC. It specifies CASSLPWPHNYGYTF.